This T cell receptor beta chain is from a study of vaccination and CD4 T cells after COVID-19. The Oncomine TCR Beta short-read assay generated sequence data from the DNA of cultured CD4+ T cells. TCRdb re-derived calls from the PCR reads in MiXCR, one entry per CDR3 protein. The sample shows around 19,000 distinct CDR3 sequences, about two fifths of them seen only once. Study findings and constraints: There was no significant change from around 19 to 38 median reactive clonotypes.

A word on this clonotype: Antigen specificity is unknown.

The treatment is: 10-day PBMC culture with coronavirus spike peptide pools or control peptides (ViraFEST assay). It was after about 10 days of culture that CD4+ T cells were isolated by negative selection. The sequencing input was CD4+ T cells from blood, cultured in vitro. The clonotype comes from a human donor who had recovered from COVID-19.

The CDR3 spells CASSQVGTVNTEAFF. The CDR3 region has the DNA TGCGCCAGCAGCCAAGTCGGGACAGTGAACACTGAAGCTTTCTTT. This sequence joins TRBV4-1 and TRBJ1-1, with TRBD1 matching over 7 bases. CDR1 and CDR2 from the germline V gene are MGHRA and YSYEKL. The CDR3 consists of 15 residues. Losses at the gene ends were 1 base for V and 0 bases for J; bases not matched to a gene: 2.